These T cell receptor beta chains were read from a single sample in a study of T cells in Graves' hyperthyroidism and ophthalmopathy. TCRdb itself ran the multiplex PCR reads through MiXCR, one entry per CDR3 protein. The sample shows approximately 300,000 distinct CDR3 sequences, about 19% of them seen only once. The source material was blood. These receptors came from a man aged 50 to 59 with Graves' ophthalmopathy. Both conserved end residues are part of each CDR3. A D gene is named only where the DNA matches it firmly. Expanded clones are given a class, and other clones once, few, many or no size at all.

d_gene,v_gene,abundance,j_gene,CDR3nt,CDR3aa
TRBD2,TRBV6-1,-,TRBJ2-1,TGTGCCAGCAGTCGAGGAGCGGGAGGGCGGAGCTCCTACAATGAGCAGTTCTTC,CASSRGAGGRSSYNEQFF
TRBD2,TRBV6-5,many,TRBJ2-1,TGTGCCAGCAGTTACGGGAGCGGGAGGGTTAGCTATGAGCAGTTCTTC,CASSYGSGRVSYEQFF
TRBD2,TRBV3-1,many,TRBJ2-1,TGTGCCAGCAGGGGACTAGCGGACAACAATGAGCAGTTCTTC,CASRGLADNNEQFF
-,TRBV27,few,TRBJ2-3,TGTGCCAGCAACCCCTGGGGGCACACAGATACGCAGTATTTT,CASNPWGHTDTQYF
-,TRBV7-2,many,TRBJ1-1,TGTGCCAGCAGCCCAAAGGAGGAGGCTTTCTTT,CASSPKEEAFF
TRBD2,TRBV28,-,TRBJ2-3,TGTGCCAGCAGTTCCCTAGGACTAGGAAGTACAGATACGCAGTATTTT,CASSSLGLGSTDTQYF
-,TRBV29-1,few,TRBJ2-5,TGCAGCGTAGCCGTGGGGCAAGAGACCCAGTACTTC,CSVAVGQETQYF
-,TRBV5-1,-,TRBJ2-7,TGCGCCAGCAGCCCTAACCTAGGGGCCTCCTACGAGCAGTACTTC,CASSPNLGASYEQYF
-,TRBV28,many,TRBJ2-5,TGTGCCAGCACTTCAGGCGGGGCTGGGGAGACCCAGTACTTC,CASTSGGAGETQYF
-,TRBV15,few,TRBJ1-3,TGTGCCACCTCGCGACTGAGCTCTGGAAACACCATATATTTT,CATSRLSSGNTIYF
-,TRBV3-1,many,TRBJ1-5,TGTGCCAGCAGCCGAGACGGGAATCAGCCCCAGCATTTT,CASSRDGNQPQHF
TRBD2,TRBV28,-,TRBJ2-1,TGTGCCAGCAGTTTACCTCAGCGGGGTGAGCAGTTCTTC,CASSLPQRGEQFF
-,TRBV7-2,-,TRBJ2-7,TGTGCCAGCAGCTTAGGAGGACAGAACGAGCAGTACTTC,CASSLGGQNEQYF
TRBD2,TRBV30,many,TRBJ2-7,TGTGCCTGGAGTGCGGGGGGGGCGTCCTACGAGCAGTACTTC,CAWSAGGASYEQYF
-,TRBV9,-,TRBJ2-1,TGTGCCAGCAGCATCCGGGACATTTCCTACAATGAGCAGTTCTTC,CASSIRDISYNEQFF
TRBD2,TRBV20-1,many,TRBJ2-7,TGCAGTGCGACTTCAAGACTAGCGGGAGAACACGAGCAGTACTTC,CSATSRLAGEHEQYF
TRBD1,TRBV20-1,many,TRBJ2-7,TGCAGTGCTAGTTCGACAGGGGGACCCTACGAGCAGTACTTC,CSASSTGGPYEQYF
-,TRBV7-8,many,TRBJ2-3,TGTGCCAGCAGCCTGGGGCCAAACCTTAGCACAGATACGCAGTATTTT,CASSLGPNLSTDTQYF
-,TRBV19,few,TRBJ1-1,TGTGCCAGTAGCGCCGGATTTAACACTGAAGCTTTCTTT,CASSAGFNTEAFF
TRBD2,TRBV20-1,-,TRBJ2-7,TGCAGTGCTAGCCCTAGCGGCTCCTACGAGCAGTACTTC,CSASPSGSYEQYF
TRBD1,TRBV5-1,-,TRBJ2-5,TGCGCCAGCAGCGAAAGACAGGGGGCGCGAGGGGAGACCCAGTACTTC,CASSERQGARGETQYF
-,TRBV6-5,few,TRBJ1-2,TGTGCCAGCAGTTACTCGACAGCCCTGAACTATGGCTACACCTTC,CASSYSTALNYGYTF
-,TRBV9,few,TRBJ2-1,TGTGCCAGCAGCGTAGGAGCATCCGGGACTCCTTCCAACCAGTTCTTC,CASSVGASGTPSNQFF
TRBD2,TRBV6-1,many,TRBJ2-1,TGTGCCAGCAGTGAGCGCATCACTCTAAGTAGGCTAGCGGGAGATCCCTACAATGAGCAGTTCTTC,CASSERITLSRLAGDPYNEQFF
-,TRBV7-9,-,TRBJ2-7,TGTGCCAGCAGTGAACATGGGGCGCGGGGCAAGCCAGAGCAGTACTTC,CASSEHGARGKPEQYF
-,TRBV4-1,-,TRBJ1-2,TGCGCCAGCAGCCAAGAGGCCCTAGCTGCGGGCGGCTATGGCTACACCTTC,CASSQEALAAGGYGYTF
TRBD1,TRBV19,-,TRBJ1-5,TGTGCCAGTAGTATAAGGTCGGGACAGGGGGCCTCGATGTCACGGCCCCAGCATTTT,CASSIRSGQGASMSRPQHF
TRBD1,TRBV28,many,TRBJ1-1,TGTGCCAGCAGCCAGACCCAGGGGGTAGGGTTCTTT,CASSQTQGVGFF
-,TRBV30,-,TRBJ1-2,TGTGCCTGGGCGGATGGGCCGAACTATGGCTACACCTTC,CAWADGPNYGYTF
-,TRBV7-3,few,TRBJ2-3,TGTGCCAGCAGCCCGTCGGGGGCTTGGACAGATACGCAGTATTTT,CASSPSGAWTDTQYF
TRBD2,TRBV20-1,many,TRBJ2-7,TGCAGTATTCCGGGACTACCTTCCTACGAGCAGTACTTC,CSIPGLPSYEQYF
-,TRBV11-2,many,TRBJ2-2,TGTGCCAGCAGCCCGTCCGAGGAGCTGTTTTTT,CASSPSEELFF
-,TRBV11-2,many,TRBJ1-4,TGTGCCAGCAGCTTAGTTGGCTATAATGAAAAACTGTTTTTT,CASSLVGYNEKLFF
TRBD2,TRBV6-5,many,TRBJ2-7,TGTGCCAGCAGTTACTCCAGACTAGCGGAAAACTACGAGCAGTACTTC,CASSYSRLAENYEQYF
-,TRBV2,-,TRBJ2-1,TGTGCCAGCAGTACCCAGGGGGGCAATGAGCAGTTCTTC,CASSTQGGNEQFF
-,TRBV2,few,TRBJ2-3,TGTGCCAGCAGTAAAAATTGGGGGGAGGGGGCCACAGATACGCAGTATTTT,CASSKNWGEGATDTQYF
TRBD1,TRBV2,-,TRBJ2-3,TGTGCCATTTCGACAGGGGGCACAGATACGCAGTATTTT,CAISTGGTDTQYF